This T cell receptor beta chain was found in a study of T-cell reconstitution after alpha-beta-depleted transplantation in children (dated by TCRdb to 2016 to 2017). Context from the whole study: Using TCR repertoire profiling, the study followed T-cell immune reconstitution in a quantitative way in children after TCRalphabeta/CD19-depleted allogeneic hematopoietic cell transplantation. Findings and caveats that apply to the study as a whole: Over the following months the frequencies of hyperexpanded clones went down, and after one year T-cell counts and TCRbeta diversity were mostly credited to newly produced T cells. The apparently early recovery of alphabetaT-cell counts about two months after transplant reportedly depended on only several hundred rapidly expanded clones that came from non-depleted graft cells. In some patients, high TCRbeta diversity at day 60 was attributed to recipient T cells and intrathymic progenitors that had survived conditioning.

Read against the paper, the sample's treatment or condition label means: allogeneic hematopoietic cell transplantation with graft depleted of TCRalphabeta T cells and CD19 B cells. Transplant recipients were children who received TCRalphabeta/CD19-depleted allogeneic hematopoietic cell grafts. The cysteine opens and the phenylalanine closes a CDR3 of 11 amino acids. Only the CDR3 DNA stays, 33 bases, in frame from base 1. A distance of 12 bases separates the germline ends of V and J, which lose 6 bases and 9 bases respectively. CDR1 and CDR2, looked up from the germline V gene (reference sequence), are DFQATT and SNEGSKA. This clonotype was detected many times. Its antigen is currently not known. No much larger clonotype is one base removed from it; base qualities were not supplied. The method behind the library was PCR. For sequencing, an Illumina HiSeq 2500 was employed. TCR library preparation used molecular barcoding, with unique molecular identifiers applied to normalize quantification of the TCRbeta repertoire. TCRdb cleaned the public reads at Q25 with fastp, built clones with MiXCR and kept in-frame beta chains. A single entry per CDR3 protein holds the most common genes and DNA from its merged rows. Across this sample there are 200,000 to 250,000 distinct CDR3 sequences, with about 23% seen only once. More than 2% of the sample lies in the top ten.

This TCR was sampled from a girl aged 2 to 9 with Fanconi anemia, due to receive a stem cell transplant. Sequenced material: PBMCs, taken before TCRalphabeta/CD19-depleted stem cell transplant. The V and J genes are TRBV20-1 and TRBJ2-1, and possibly TRBD2, on 6 matching bases. In nucleotide form, the sequence is TGCAGTGCGTCTAGGAGGGGTGAGCAGTTCTTC. This translates into CSASRRGEQFF.